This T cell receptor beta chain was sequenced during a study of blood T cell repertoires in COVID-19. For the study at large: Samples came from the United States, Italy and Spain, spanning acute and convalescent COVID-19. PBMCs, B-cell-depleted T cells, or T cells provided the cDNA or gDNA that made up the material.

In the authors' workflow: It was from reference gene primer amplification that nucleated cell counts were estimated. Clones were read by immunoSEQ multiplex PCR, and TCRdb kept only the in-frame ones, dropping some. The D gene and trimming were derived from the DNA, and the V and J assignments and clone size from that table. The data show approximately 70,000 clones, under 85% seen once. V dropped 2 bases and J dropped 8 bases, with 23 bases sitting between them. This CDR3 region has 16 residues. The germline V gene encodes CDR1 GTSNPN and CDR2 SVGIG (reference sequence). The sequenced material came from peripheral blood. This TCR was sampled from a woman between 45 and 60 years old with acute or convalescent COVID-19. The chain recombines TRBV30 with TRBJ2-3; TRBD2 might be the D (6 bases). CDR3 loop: CAWSLPRARRDGTQYF. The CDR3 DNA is TGTGCCTGGAGTTTACCCCGGGCCCGGAGGGACGGTACGCAGTATTTT.